This TCR beta chain was identified during a study of response to subunit inactivated influenza vaccine listed by TCRdb under 2018. Study-wide context: The study used deep quantitative T cell receptor repertoire profiling to track responses to a trivalent subunit inactivated influenza vaccine. Summary of the overall study and its limitations: The authors proposed that each seasonal influenza vaccination may bring in only a limited number of new T cells.

Spanning cysteine to phenylalanine, the CDR3 consists of 16 amino acids. The kept DNA is CDR3 alone, 48 bases in frame from the first base. Reading the germline V gene (reference sequence) gives CDR1 DFQATT and CDR2 SNEGSKA. Clipping removes 3 bases from V and 0 bases from J, with 8 as the unmatched junction base count. A few counts support this clonotype. The target of this receptor is not known. Base quality data are lacking; no much larger clone is found one base away. The protocol used for the library was RT-PCR. For sequencing, an Illumina HiSeq 2500 was employed. Using fastp at Q25 and MiXCR, TCRdb reprocessed the public reads and kept productive beta chains. Each CDR3 protein appears once, grouped with its most common genes and DNA. The sample includes about 500,000 distinct CDR3 sequences, with approximately 7.8% observed a single time. Under 15% of the sample is held by the ten biggest clonotypes.

The chain couples TRBV20-1 to TRBJ2-1, with 7 bases matching TRBD1. Sequences were derived from PBMCs from blood, sampled less than 30 months after vaccination. The receptor was isolated from a man aged 45 to 75 who received an inactivated influenza vaccine. Donor details come from another sample of the same person, matched by shared clones. CDR3 sequence: CSARSLNRGSYNEQFF. The sequenced DNA: TGCAGTGCTAGGTCCCTAAACAGGGGCTCCTACAATGAGCAGTTCTTC.